The present entry profiles one TCR beta chain with its context. Its antigen is unidentified. The read terminates 3 residues ahead of where the CDR3 ends, so the germline J gene completes it. Libraries were prepared by immunoSEQ multiplex PCR; TCRdb keeps only in-frame clonotypes and omits some of them. Here the sample table reports 40,000 to 45,000 clones. This entry is derived from a study of T cells in women clearing cervical HPV infection. CDR1 DFQATT and CDR2 SNEGSKA come from the germline V gene (reference sequence). This CDR3 has 13 amino acids. General study points: Cases carried less TRBV6-7 than controls: roughly 0.12% versus 0.17%.

This TCR was recovered from a woman between 18 and 70 years old with a cervical HPV16 infection that either progressed to CIN3+ or cleared (not recorded which). The chain has TRBV20-1 and TRBJ2-3; unclear D gene. The sequencing input was blood buffy coat. CDR3 residues: CSAPRQAFQPQYF. Incomplete CDR3 DNA: TGCAGTGCCCCCCGGCAGGCCTTTCAGCCG.